The subject of this entry is one TCR beta chain. The CDR3 runs to 15 residues. CDR1 and CDR2 from the germline V gene are SEHNR and FQNEAQ (reference sequence). TCRdb re-analyzed the 5' RACE reads; it lists each CDR3 protein once, without DNA. The table gives some 440,000 distinct CDR3 sequences; the top ten clones make up 2.4% of it. The data belong to a study of monozygotic twins with inflammatory bowel disease. The source of this sequence is a human donor with ulcerative colitis or Crohn's disease, or a healthy co-twin of an affected twin (not recorded which). V gene TRBV7-9 combines with J gene TRBJ1-5. The sample consisted of blood. The CDR3 here is CASSLAGMSNQPQHF. Drawing the rest from reference TRBV7-9 and TRBJ1-5, the complete variable domain is DTGVSQNPRHKITKRGQNVTFRCDPISEHNRLYWYRQTLGQGPEFLTYFQNEAQLEKSRLLSDRFSAERPKGSFSTLEIQRTEQGDSAMYLCASSLAGMSNQPQHFGDGTRLSIL.